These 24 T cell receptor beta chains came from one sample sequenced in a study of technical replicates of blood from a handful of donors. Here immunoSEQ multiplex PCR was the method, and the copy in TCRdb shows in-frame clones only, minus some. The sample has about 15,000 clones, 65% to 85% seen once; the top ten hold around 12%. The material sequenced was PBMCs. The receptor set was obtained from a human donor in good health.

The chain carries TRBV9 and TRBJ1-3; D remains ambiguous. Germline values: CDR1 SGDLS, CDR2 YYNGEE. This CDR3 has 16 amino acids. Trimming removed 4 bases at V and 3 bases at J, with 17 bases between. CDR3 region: CASSSTERGVGNTIYF. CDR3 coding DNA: TGTGCCAGCAGCTCAACGGAGCGCGGTGTTGGAAACACCATATATTTT.

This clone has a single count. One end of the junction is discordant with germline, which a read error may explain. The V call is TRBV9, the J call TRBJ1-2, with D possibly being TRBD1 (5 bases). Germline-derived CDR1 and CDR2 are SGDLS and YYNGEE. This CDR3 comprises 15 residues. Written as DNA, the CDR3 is TGTGCCAGCAGCGTAGGGAGTGGAGGGGACTATGGCTACATCTTC. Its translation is CASSVGSGGDYGYIF.

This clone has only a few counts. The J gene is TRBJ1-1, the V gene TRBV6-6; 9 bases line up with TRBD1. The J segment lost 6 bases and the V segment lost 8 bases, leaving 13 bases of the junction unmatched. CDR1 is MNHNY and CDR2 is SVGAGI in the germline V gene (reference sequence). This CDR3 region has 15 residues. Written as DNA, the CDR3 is TGTGCCAGCTCCAAGGGACAGGGAGAAGGGGCTGAAGCTTTCTTT. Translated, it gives CASSKGQGEGAEAFF.

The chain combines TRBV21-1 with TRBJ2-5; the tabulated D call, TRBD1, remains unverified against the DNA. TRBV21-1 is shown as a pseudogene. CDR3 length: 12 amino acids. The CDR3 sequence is CASLQVQETQYF. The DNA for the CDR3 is TGTGCCAGCTTGCAGGTACAAGAGACCCAGTACTTC.

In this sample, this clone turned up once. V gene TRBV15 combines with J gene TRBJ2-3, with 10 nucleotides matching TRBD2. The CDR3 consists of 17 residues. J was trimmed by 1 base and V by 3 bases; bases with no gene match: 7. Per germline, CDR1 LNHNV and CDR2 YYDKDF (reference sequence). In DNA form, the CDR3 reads TGTGCCACCAGCAGCCCTGGGACTAGCGTAGGCACAGATACGCAGTATTTT. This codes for CATSSPGTSVGTDTQYF.

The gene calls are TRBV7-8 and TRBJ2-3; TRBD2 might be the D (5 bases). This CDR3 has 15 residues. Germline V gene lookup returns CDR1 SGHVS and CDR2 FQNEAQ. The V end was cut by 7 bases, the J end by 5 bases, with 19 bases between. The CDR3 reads CASTKPGVTEDTQYF. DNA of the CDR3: TGTGCCAGCACCAAGCCCGGGGTAACCGAAGATACGCAGTATTTT.

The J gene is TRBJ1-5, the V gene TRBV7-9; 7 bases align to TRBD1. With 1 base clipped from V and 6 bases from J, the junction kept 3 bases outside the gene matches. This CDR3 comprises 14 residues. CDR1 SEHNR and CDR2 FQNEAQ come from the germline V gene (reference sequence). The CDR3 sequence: CASSLDRGSQPQHF. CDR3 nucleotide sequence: TGTGCCAGCAGCTTAGACAGGGGATCTCAGCCCCAGCATTTT.

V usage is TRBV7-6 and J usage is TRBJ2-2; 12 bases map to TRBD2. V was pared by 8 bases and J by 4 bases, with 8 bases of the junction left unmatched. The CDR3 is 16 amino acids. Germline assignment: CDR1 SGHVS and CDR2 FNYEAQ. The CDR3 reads CASGRGTSGPTGELFF. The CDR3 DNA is TGTGCCAGCGGAAGAGGGACTAGCGGGCCCACCGGGGAGCTGTTTTTT.

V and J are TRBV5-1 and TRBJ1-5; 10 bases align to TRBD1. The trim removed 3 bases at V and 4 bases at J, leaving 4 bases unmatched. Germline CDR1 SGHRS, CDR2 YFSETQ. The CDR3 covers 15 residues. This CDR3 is CASSSTGGGNQPQHF. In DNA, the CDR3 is TGCGCCAGCAGCTCGACAGGGGGCGGGAATCAGCCCCAGCATTTT.

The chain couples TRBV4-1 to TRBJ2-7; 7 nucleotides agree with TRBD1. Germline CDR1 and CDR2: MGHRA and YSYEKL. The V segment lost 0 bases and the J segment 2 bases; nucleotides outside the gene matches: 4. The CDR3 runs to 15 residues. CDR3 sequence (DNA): TGCGCCAGCAGCCAAGATAGACAGGGAGCCTACGAGCAGTACTTC. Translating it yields CASSQDRQGAYEQYF.

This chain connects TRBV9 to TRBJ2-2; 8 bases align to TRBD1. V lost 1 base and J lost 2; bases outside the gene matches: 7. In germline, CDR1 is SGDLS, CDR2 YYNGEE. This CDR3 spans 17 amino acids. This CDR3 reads CASSVNPGQVNTGELFF. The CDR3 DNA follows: TGTGCCAGCAGCGTAAATCCGGGACAGGTTAACACCGGGGAGCTGTTTTTT.

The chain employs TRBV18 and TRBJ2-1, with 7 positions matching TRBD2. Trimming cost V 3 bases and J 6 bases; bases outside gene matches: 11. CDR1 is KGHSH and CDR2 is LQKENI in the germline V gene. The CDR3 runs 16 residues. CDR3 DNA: TGTGCCAGCTCACCCTCTGAGGCGGGAGAGGTCAATGAGCAGTTCTTC. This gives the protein CASSPSEAGEVNEQFF.

CDR3 protein: CASSFLLSGSYEQYF. The CDR3 DNA is TGTGCCAGCAGCTTCCTACTAAGCGGTTCCTACGAGCAGTACTTC. The V and J genes are TRBV7-2 and TRBJ2-7; maybe TRBD2 (5 bases). V lost 3 bases and J 1 base, leaving 13 bases between the germline ends. Germline CDR1 SGHTA, CDR2 FQGNSA. The CDR3 length is 15 residues.

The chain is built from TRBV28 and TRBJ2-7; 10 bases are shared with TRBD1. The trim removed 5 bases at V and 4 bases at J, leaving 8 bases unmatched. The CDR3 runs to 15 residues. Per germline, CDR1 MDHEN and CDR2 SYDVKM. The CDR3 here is CASSTQTGGRYEQYF. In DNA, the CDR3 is TGTGCCAGCAGTACTCAGACAGGGGGCAGGTACGAGCAGTACTTC. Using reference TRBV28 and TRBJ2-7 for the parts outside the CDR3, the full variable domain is DVKVTQSSRYLVKRTGEKVFLECVQDMDHENMFWYRQDPGLGLRLIYFSYDVKMKEKGDIPEGYSVSREKKERFSLILESASTNQTSMYLCASSTQTGGRYEQYFGPGTRLTVT.

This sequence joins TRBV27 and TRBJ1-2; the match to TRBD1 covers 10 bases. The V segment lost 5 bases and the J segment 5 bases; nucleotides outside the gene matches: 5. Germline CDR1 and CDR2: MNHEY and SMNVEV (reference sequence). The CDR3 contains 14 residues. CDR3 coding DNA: TGTGCCAGCAGTCTGGGGACAGGGGAATATGGCTACACCTTC. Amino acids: CASSLGTGEYGYTF.

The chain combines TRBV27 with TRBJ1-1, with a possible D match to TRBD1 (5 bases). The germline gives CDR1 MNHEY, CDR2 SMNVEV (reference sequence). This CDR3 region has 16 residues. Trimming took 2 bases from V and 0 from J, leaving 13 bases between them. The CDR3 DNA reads TGTGCCAGCAGTTTACACCGGGGGACCCTGAACACTGAAGCTTTCTTT. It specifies CASSLHRGTLNTEAFF.

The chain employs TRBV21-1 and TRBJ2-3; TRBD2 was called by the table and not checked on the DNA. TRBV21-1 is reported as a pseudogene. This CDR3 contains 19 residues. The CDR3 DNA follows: TGTGCCAGCAGCAAAGAAAGGCTTTGGGGAGTAGACCACACAGATACGCAGTATTTT. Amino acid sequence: CASSKERLWGVDHTDTQYF.

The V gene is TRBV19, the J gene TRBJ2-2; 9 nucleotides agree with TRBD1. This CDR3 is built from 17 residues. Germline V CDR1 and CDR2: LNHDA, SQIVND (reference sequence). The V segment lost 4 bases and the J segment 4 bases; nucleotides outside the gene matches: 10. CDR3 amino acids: CASSTGQGRVSTGELFF. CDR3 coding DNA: TGTGCCAGTAGTACCGGACAGGGGAGGGTCAGCACCGGGGAGCTGTTTTTT. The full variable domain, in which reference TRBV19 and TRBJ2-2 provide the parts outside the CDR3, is DGGITQSPKYLFRKEGQNVTLSCEQNLNHDAMYWYRQDPGQGLRLIYYSQIVNDFQKGDIAEGYSVSREKKESFPLTVTSAQKNPTAFYLCASSTGQGRVSTGELFFGEGSRLTVL.

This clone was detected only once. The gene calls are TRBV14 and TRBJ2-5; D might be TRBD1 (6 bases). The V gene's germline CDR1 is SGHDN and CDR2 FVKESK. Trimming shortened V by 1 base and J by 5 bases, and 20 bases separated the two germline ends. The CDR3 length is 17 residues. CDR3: CASSQGPTQGIEETQYF. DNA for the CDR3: TGTGCCAGCAGCCAAGGCCCGACACAGGGTATCGAGGAGACCCAGTACTTC.

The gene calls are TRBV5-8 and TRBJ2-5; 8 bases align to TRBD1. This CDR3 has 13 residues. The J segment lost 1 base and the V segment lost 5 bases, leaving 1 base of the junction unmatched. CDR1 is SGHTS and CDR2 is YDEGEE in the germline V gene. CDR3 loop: CASRGQVQETQYF. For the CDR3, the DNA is TGTGCCAGCAGGGGACAGGTCCAAGAGACCCAGTACTTC.

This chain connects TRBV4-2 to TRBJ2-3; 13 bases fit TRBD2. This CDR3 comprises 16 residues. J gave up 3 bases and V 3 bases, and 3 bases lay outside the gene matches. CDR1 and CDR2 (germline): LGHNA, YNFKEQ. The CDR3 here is CASSHGTSGMTDTQYF. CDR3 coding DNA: TGTGCCAGCAGCCATGGGACTAGCGGGATGACAGATACGCAGTATTTT.

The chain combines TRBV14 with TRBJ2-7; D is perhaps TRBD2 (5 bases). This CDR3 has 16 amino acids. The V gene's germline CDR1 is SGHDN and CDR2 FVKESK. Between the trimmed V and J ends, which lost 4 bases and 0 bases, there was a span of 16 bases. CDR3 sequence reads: CASSPLRSAGSYEQYF. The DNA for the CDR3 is TGTGCCAGCAGCCCGCTTAGGAGCGCGGGCTCCTACGAGCAGTACTTC.

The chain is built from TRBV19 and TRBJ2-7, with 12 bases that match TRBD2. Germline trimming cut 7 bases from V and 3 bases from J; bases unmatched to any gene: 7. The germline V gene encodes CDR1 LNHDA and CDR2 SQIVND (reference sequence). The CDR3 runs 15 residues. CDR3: CASTSTSGSFYEQYF. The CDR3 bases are TGTGCCAGTACTTCGACTAGCGGGAGTTTCTACGAGCAGTACTTC.

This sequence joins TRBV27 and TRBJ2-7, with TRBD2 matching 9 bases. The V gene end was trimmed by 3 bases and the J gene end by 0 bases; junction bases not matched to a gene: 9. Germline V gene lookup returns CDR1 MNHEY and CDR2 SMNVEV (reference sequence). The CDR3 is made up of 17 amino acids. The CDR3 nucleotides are TGTGCCAGCAGTTTGGCGGGCGGGAGGGGGCCCTCCTACGAGCAGTACTTC. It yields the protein CASSLAGGRGPSYEQYF.